This entry describes one TCR beta chain. CDR3 size: 14 residues. CDR1 is KGHSY, CDR2 FQNENV, per germline. V was pared by 6 bases and J by 11 bases, with 22 bases between. Here immunoSEQ multiplex PCR was the method, and the copy in TCRdb shows in-frame clones only, minus some. The sample carries roughly 7,000 clones, less than 75% recorded once. The entry originates in a study of immune cell composition in non-small cell lung cancer. The clonotype was recovered from a human donor with non-small cell lung cancer. The chain combines TRBV16 with TRBJ1-1, with a weak D call TRBD1 (6 bases). Input material: lung tumor tissue. CDR3: CASSHRTALPGAFF. In nucleotides, the CDR3 is TGTGCCAGCAGTCACCGGACAGCCCTACCTGGGGCTTTCTTT.